The 30 T cell receptor beta chains below were found in one sample sequenced in a study of T cells in Graves' hyperthyroidism and ophthalmopathy. Authors of the study amplified TCR beta CDR3 regions from RNA transcripts. First-round RT-PCR with HTBI primers amplified the TCR CDR3 region. A single record per CDR3 protein comes from TCRdb applying MiXCR to the multiplex PCR reads. The table lists about 350,000 distinct CDR3 sequences, roughly 15% of them singletons. The specimen sequenced was blood. The receptors stem from a woman aged 40 to 55 with Graves' ophthalmopathy.

This clonotype was picked up many times. The chain is built from TRBV2 and TRBJ1-1, with 10 bases that match TRBD1. This CDR3 has 14 residues. The ends lost 6 bases at V and 2 bases at J; junction bases unmatched: 3. Germline V gives CDR1 SNHLY, CDR2 FYNNEI. The CDR3 reads CASRGTGANTEAFF. Here the CDR3 DNA reads TGTGCCAGCAGGGGGACAGGGGCTAACACTGAAGCTTTCTTT.

A few counts support this clonotype. V and J are TRBV6-1 and TRBJ1-1; TRBD1 aligns across 8 bases. This CDR3 comprises 19 residues. After removal of 11 bases from V and 2 bases from J, the junction contained 25 bases not matched to a gene. In germline, CDR1 is MNHNS, CDR2 SASEGT. The CDR3: CARQKPSGQGGMGNTEAFF. CDR3 nucleotide sequence: TGTGCCCGCCAAAAACCGTCTGGACAGGGTGGTATGGGAAACACTGAAGCTTTCTTT.

With regard to this clonotype: A much larger clone is a single base away; this may be a read error. The rearrangement joins TRBV7-2 to TRBJ2-7, with 14 nucleotides matching TRBD2. The J segment lost 0 bases and the V segment lost 5 bases, leaving 6 bases of the junction unmatched. The germline gives CDR1 SGHTA, CDR2 FQGNSA. There are 17 residues in the CDR3. The CDR3, as DNA: TGTGCCAGCAGCCTCCGACTAGCGGGAGGGAGCTCCTACGAGCAGTACTTC. It yields the protein CASSLRLAGGSSYEQYF.

For this clonotype: It may be a read error: a sequence one base away is much more abundant. The conserved phenylalanine or tryptophan is not found at the CDR3 terminus, so this likely reflects a read error. The rearrangement uses TRBV27 and TRBJ2-7; the D gene is possibly TRBD1 (6 bases). Germline CDR1 and CDR2: MNHEY and SMNVEV (reference sequence). The ends were cut back, 7 bases at V and 0 bases at J, with 16 bases in the middle. CDR3 length: 15 amino acids. The CDR3 here is CASTRGMGSSYEQYI. CDR3 in DNA: TGTGCCAGCACGAGGGGGATGGGTAGCTCCTACGAGCAGTACATC.

This clonotype came up many times. The chain joins TRBV6-1 to TRBJ2-6; 9 bases align to TRBD1. The CDR3 loop spans 17 amino acids. J lost 3 bases, V lost 4 bases, and 7 bases had no gene match. The germline CDR1 and CDR2 sequences are MNHNS and SASEGT. The CDR3, as DNA: TGTGCCAGCAGTGGACAGGGGGTCTTTGGTGGGGCCAACGTCCTGACTTTC. This translates into CASSGQGVFGGANVLTF.

This clonotype was seen a handful of times. The chain is built from TRBV7-3 and TRBJ1-5; TRBD1 is a possible D gene (6 bases). Germline CDR1 reads SGHTA; CDR2 reads FQGTGA. CDR3 size: 17 residues. Trimming removed 1 base at V and 5 bases at J, with 18 bases between. The DNA of the CDR3 is TGTGCCAGCAGCTTAAAGAAGGTGGGGGGCCGGTATCAGCCCCAGCATTTT. Protein product: CASSLKKVGGRYQPQHF.

The rearrangement uses TRBV5-1 and TRBJ2-5; the D is unclear. Trimming took off 0 bases at V and 4 bases at J, with 19 bases between the two ends. The germline V gene has CDR1 SGHRS and CDR2 YFSETQ. CDR3 length: 17 residues. CDR3 sequence (DNA): TGCGCCAGCAGCTTGGAGGCTAGAGGACCTATAGGAGAGACCCAGTACTTC. Translated, it gives CASSLEARGPIGETQYF.

This clonotype occurred a few times. The chain is built from TRBV7-9 and TRBJ2-1; 7 positions match TRBD1. This CDR3 contains 14 residues. Germline V gene data show CDR1 as SEHNR and CDR2 as FQNEAQ (reference sequence). J was trimmed by 8 bases and V by 3 bases; bases with no gene match: 7. CDR3 loop: CASSFGQALDEQFF. CDR3 DNA: TGTGCCAGCAGCTTCGGACAGGCGTTGGATGAGCAGTTCTTC.

This clonotype was seen only a few times. The J gene is TRBJ2-1, the V gene TRBV28, with unresolved D. Germline CDR1 is MDHEN and CDR2 is SYDVKM. The V and J ends lost 6 bases and 4 bases respectively, with 16 bases between them. The CDR3 totals 15 residues. The DNA for the CDR3 is TGTGCCAGCAGCCCCGAAAGCTATACTTACAATGAGCAGTTCTTC. The encoded protein is CASSPESYTYNEQFF.

The chain has TRBV29-1 and TRBJ2-7, with a weak D call TRBD1 (5 bases). The CDR3 runs to 14 residues. V shed 4 bases and J shed 6 bases, with 19 bases lying between them. Germline-derived CDR1 and CDR2 are SQVTM and ANQGSEA. In nucleotides, the CDR3 is TGCAGCGTTGGGAGTCAGGGTTATCTGGGCGAGCAGTACTTC. Amino acid sequence: CSVGSQGYLGEQYF.

This clonotype was seen only a few times. The chain joins TRBV11-3 to TRBJ2-1, with D hard to call. This CDR3 comprises 15 residues. Germline CDR1 and CDR2: SGHNT and YENEEA. Between the trimmed V and J ends, which lost 0 bases and 5 bases, there was a span of 11 bases. CDR3 DNA: TGTGCCAGCAGCTTAGATAGCAGGAAGAACAATGAGCAGTTCTTC. It is translated as CASSLDSRKNNEQFF.

The table lists this clonotype with many counts. The gene calls are TRBV18 and TRBJ2-3; TRBD2 is a possible D gene (6 bases). Per the germline V gene, CDR1 is KGHSH and CDR2 is LQKENI. This CDR3 has 14 amino acids. V lost 3 bases to trimming and J lost 5 bases, with 12 bases between them. In DNA, the CDR3 is TGTGCCAGCTCACCGAGGAGGGATCAAGATACGCAGTATTTT. It is translated as CASSPRRDQDTQYF.

This clonotype appeared many times. J is TRBJ2-7 and V is TRBV20-1; possibly TRBD2 for D (6 bases). The CDR3 consists of 15 residues. The V and J ends lost 2 bases and 2 bases respectively, with 16 bases between them. Looked up from germline, CDR1 is DFQATT and CDR2 is SNEGSKA (reference sequence). The CDR3 nucleotides are TGCAGTGCTAGACCAGGACTAAGACTTCCCTACGAGCAGTACTTC. This sequence encodes CSARPGLRLPYEQYF.

This clonotype was counted many times. This chain joins TRBV24-1 and TRBJ2-3, with TRBD1 identical over 7 bases. Unmatched junction bases numbered 7, after V lost 4 bases and J lost 4 bases. The CDR3 totals 15 residues. The germline V gene has CDR1 KGHDR and CDR2 SFDVKD. The CDR3 DNA reads as TGTGCCACCAGTGACCGGACAGGTCCCTCAGATACGCAGTATTTT. Translation gives CATSDRTGPSDTQYF.

This clonotype was detected ten times or more. The chain joins TRBV6-1 to TRBJ2-7; tentatively, D is TRBD1 or TRBD2 (5 bases each). The CDR3 loop spans 15 amino acids. Per germline, CDR1 MNHNS and CDR2 SASEGT. V shed 6 bases and J shed 0 bases, with 15 bases lying between them. The CDR3: CASSYRDADSYEQYF. DNA of the CDR3: TGTGCCAGCAGCTACCGGGACGCAGACTCCTACGAGCAGTACTTC.

V usage is TRBV25-1 and J usage is TRBJ1-4, with 10 nucleotides matching TRBD1. Germline CDR1 MGHDK, CDR2 SYGVNS. After removal of 6 bases from V and 7 bases from J, the junction contained 2 bases not matched to a gene. CDR3 length equals 13 residues. The DNA of the CDR3 is TGTGCCAGCAGGACAGGGGGCGTTGAAAAACTGTTTTTT. Protein sequence: CASRTGGVEKLFF. The full variable domain, its missing parts supplied by reference TRBV25-1 and TRBJ1-4, is EADIYQTPRYLVIGTGKKITLECSQTMGHDKMYWYQQDPGMELHLIHYSYGVNSTEKGDLSSESTVSRIRTEHFPLTLESARPSHTSQYLCASRTGGVEKLFFGSGTQLSVL.

This clonotype has a handful of counts. The rearrangement joins TRBV6-1 to TRBJ2-7, with D possibly TRBD1 on 6 matching bases. Germline V lookup: CDR1 MNHNS, CDR2 SASEGT. Trimming shortened V by 3 bases and J by 3 bases, and 18 bases separated the two germline ends. The CDR3 consists of 16 residues. CDR3 sequence (DNA): TGTGCCAGCAGTGATGGTCACAGGGATTTAAACTACGAGCAGTACTTC. This gives the protein CASSDGHRDLNYEQYF.

This clonotype was detected many times. The genes are TRBV20-1 and TRBJ2-3; D is unclear. Germline CDR1 DFQATT, CDR2 SNEGSKA (reference sequence). V was cut by 3 bases and J by 3 bases, with 19 bases left in between. The CDR3 consists of 16 residues. Here the CDR3 reads CSASTRALTTTDTQYF. DNA of the CDR3: TGCAGTGCTAGCACCCGGGCCCTTACCACGACAGATACGCAGTATTTT.

This rearrangement joins TRBV19 to TRBJ1-6, with D perhaps TRBD1 (5 bases). V was shortened by 9 bases and J by 7 bases, with 16 bases between the two germline ends. This CDR3 spans 14 amino acids. The V gene's germline CDR1 is LNHDA and CDR2 SQIVND (reference sequence). The CDR3 DNA sequence: TGTGCCAGCAGAAACCAGGGAGGGAATTCACCCCTCCACTTT. Translation gives CASRNQGGNSPLHF.

The genes are TRBV28 and TRBJ1-2, with 8 bases lining up with TRBD1. J was trimmed by 7 bases and V by 6 bases; bases with no gene match: 16. The length of the CDR3 is 16 residues. The V gene's germline CDR1 is MDHEN and CDR2 SYDVKM. The CDR3 here is CASRLQGQGNLSGYTF. As DNA, the CDR3 is TGTGCCAGCAGACTCCAAGGACAGGGCAATTTAAGTGGCTACACCTTC.

At least ten counts were recorded for this clonotype. J is TRBJ2-4 and V is TRBV13; weak D call: TRBD2 (7 bases). This CDR3 region has 14 residues. V lost 4 bases, J lost 9 bases, and 16 bases lay in between. Germline V gene sequence: CDR1 PRHDT, CDR2 FYEKMQ (reference sequence). CDR3 sequence reads: CASSWGRGGSIQYF. The CDR3 DNA sequence: TGTGCCAGCAGCTGGGGCAGGGGAGGGAGCATTCAGTACTTC.

At least ten counts were recorded for this clonotype. This rearrangement joins TRBV2 to TRBJ1-1; a weak D match, TRBD1 (6 bases). The CDR3 has 16 residues. CDR1 and CDR2 from the germline V gene are SNHLY and FYNNEI. Trimming shortened V by 2 bases and J by 0 bases, and 13 bases separated the two germline ends. For the CDR3, the DNA is TGTGCCAGCAGTGAAAGTGGGACAATCATGAACACTGAAGCTTTCTTT. This gives the protein CASSESGTIMNTEAFF.

J is TRBJ1-2 and V is TRBV19; unclear D gene. With 9 bases removed from V and 6 bases from J, the gap between germline ends came to 17 bases. Looked up from germline, CDR1 is LNHDA and CDR2 is SQIVND (reference sequence). CDR3 size: 13 residues. The CDR3 sequence: CASQLRGSDGYTF. The CDR3, as DNA: TGTGCCAGCCAATTACGGGGATCTGATGGCTACACCTTC.

This clonotype was observed at least ten times. The gene calls are TRBV15 and TRBJ1-5, with D unresolved. In germline, CDR1 is LNHNV, CDR2 YYDKDF (reference sequence). Between the trimmed V and J ends, which lost 6 bases and 6 bases, there was a span of 9 bases. The length of the CDR3 is 12 residues. CDR3 region: CATRTAGQPQHF. CDR3 nucleotide sequence: TGTGCCACCAGAACGGCAGGTCAGCCCCAGCATTTT. Full variable domain (rest looked up from reference TRBV15 and TRBJ1-5): DAMVIQNPRYQVTQFGKPVTLSCSQTLNHNVMYWYQQKSSQAPKLLFHYYDKDFNNEADTPDNFQSRRPNTSFCFLDIRSPGLGDTAMYLCATRTAGQPQHFGDGTRLSIL.

The V call is TRBV4-1, the J call TRBJ2-7; D not resolved. V lost 0 bases and J lost 4, with 13 bases in between. CDR1 is MGHRA and CDR2 is YSYEKL in the germline V gene. The CDR3 runs 15 residues. CDR3 sequence: CASSQETVRSYEQYF. CDR3 DNA: TGCGCCAGCAGCCAAGAGACGGTGCGCTCGTACGAGCAGTACTTC.

This clonotype was found many times. The CDR3 loop reads CASTSTGGRGSPLHF. In nucleotides, the CDR3 is TGTGCCAGCACCTCCACAGGGGGTCGCGGTTCACCCCTCCACTTT. The rearrangement uses TRBV6-1 and TRBJ1-6, with TRBD1 identical over 8 bases. CDR3 length: 15 amino acids. Unmatched junction bases numbered 11, after V lost 7 bases and J lost 9 bases. Germline values: CDR1 MNHNS, CDR2 SASEGT.

In its sample, this clonotype was seen many times. The V gene is TRBV5-8, the J gene TRBJ2-3; no reliable D call. V shed 0 bases and J shed 1 base, with 9 bases lying between them. This CDR3 is built from 15 residues. Per germline, CDR1 SGHTS and CDR2 YDEGEE. The CDR3 sequence: CASSLGSGGTDTQYF. The CDR3 region has the DNA TGTGCCAGCAGCTTGGGGTCTGGGGGCACAGATACGCAGTATTTT.

As DNA, the CDR3 is TGCAGCGTTGAAGGGACCCGCGGAGCTAACTATGGCTACACCTTC. This gives the protein CSVEGTRGANYGYTF. V gene TRBV29-1 combines with J gene TRBJ1-2; D is undetermined. The CDR3 totals 15 residues. Germline loops: CDR1 SQVTM, CDR2 ANQGSEA. The V and J ends lost 1 base and 0 bases respectively, with 12 bases between them.

The chain is built from TRBV18 and TRBJ2-1; 7 bases map to TRBD1. Looked up from germline, CDR1 is KGHSH and CDR2 is LQKENI. This CDR3 region has 15 residues. V shed 3 bases, J shed 6 bases, and the junction held 8 bases outside the gene matches. As DNA, the CDR3 is TGTGCCAGCTCACCTACGACAGGGAAGGGCAATGAGCAGTTCTTC. Translation: CASSPTTGKGNEQFF.

This clonotype was seen many times. This chain connects TRBV12-3 or TRBV12-4 to TRBJ2-1, with 13 bases aligning to TRBD2. The junction had 6 bases not matched to a gene; V was cut back by 5 bases and J by 2 bases. CDR3 length: 17 residues. The CDR3 is CASSARLAGGPYNEQFF. DNA of the CDR3: TGTGCCAGCAGTGCGAGACTAGCGGGGGGCCCCTACAATGAGCAGTTCTTC.